The 19 T cell receptor beta chains below all came from one sample that was sequenced in a study of OX40 agonist ivuxolimab in advanced cancers. Clones were sequenced by immunoSEQ multiplex PCR, and TCRdb holds only the in-frame ones, with some missing. The sample lists approximately 67,000 clones; 80% to 90% were seen once. The input for sequencing was CD4+ or CD8+ T cells sorted from blood, taken in a trial of the OX40 agonist ivuxolimab. The source is an adult with an advanced solid tumor such as melanoma, head and neck, liver or kidney cancer.

The V call is TRBV11-2, the J call TRBJ2-1, with a tentative D call TRBD1 (6 bases). The CDR3 consists of 14 residues. V gave up 5 bases and J gave up 0 bases, with 8 bases separating them. Germline V CDR1 and CDR2: SGHAT, FQNNGV. CDR3 DNA sequence: TGTGCCAGCAGCCGACAGGACTCCTACAATGAGCAGTTCTTC. Its protein product is CASSRQDSYNEQFF.

The chain recombines TRBV18 with TRBJ2-1; D perhaps matches TRBD1 (5 bases). V lost 5 bases to trimming and J lost 9 bases, with 14 bases between them. Germline CDR1 is KGHSH and CDR2 is LQKENI. The CDR3 is made up of 13 amino acids. For the CDR3, the DNA is TGTGCCAGCTCAATCGTCGGGCAGGGTGAGCAGTTCTTC. Residues: CASSIVGQGEQFF.

The chain couples TRBV10-3 to TRBJ2-3; D is perhaps TRBD2 (5 bases). The germline V gene has CDR1 ENHRY and CDR2 SYGVKD. This CDR3 comprises 11 residues. V dropped 3 bases and J dropped 8 bases, with 6 bases sitting between them. The CDR3 region has the DNA TGTGCCATCAGTGAAGAGGGTACGCAGTATTTT. This translates into CAISEEGTQYF.

This chain joins TRBV6-1 and TRBJ2-1; TRBD2 aligns across 7 bases. This CDR3 is built from 15 residues. CDR1 and CDR2 from the germline V gene are MNHNS and SASEGT. With V trimmed by 7 bases and J by 5 bases, 11 bases remained unmatched. The CDR3 sequence is CASTHGGSRDNEQFF. CDR3 sequence (DNA): TGTGCCAGCACCCACGGGGGGAGTAGGGACAATGAGCAGTTCTTC.

V gene TRBV5-4 combines with J gene TRBJ2-4; perhaps TRBD1 as D (5 bases). V gave up 4 bases and J gave up 9 bases, with 14 bases separating them. There are 13 residues in the CDR3. CDR1 SGHNT and CDR2 YYREEE come from the germline V gene (reference sequence). The chain's CDR3 is CASSPQGFGIQYF. The DNA for the CDR3 is TGTGCCAGCAGCCCCCAGGGCTTCGGCATTCAGTACTTC.

The rearrangement links TRBV4-2 to TRBJ1-2; D might be TRBD1 (6 bases). The V gene's germline CDR1 is LGHNA and CDR2 YNFKEQ. This CDR3 has 13 amino acids. Trimming took 5 bases from V and 4 from J, leaving 11 bases between them. The CDR3 loop reads CASSLQGSYGYTF. CDR3 DNA: TGTGCCAGCAGCTTACAGGGCAGCTATGGCTACACCTTC.

The chain links TRBV9 to TRBJ2-1, with D perhaps TRBD2 (5 bases). Trimming pared 0 bases from V and 2 bases from J, leaving 6 bases between. CDR1 is SGDLS and CDR2 is YYNGEE in the germline V gene. CDR3 size: 14 residues. As DNA, the CDR3 is TGTGCCAGCAGCGTAGGAGCGGCCTACAATGAGCAGTTCTTC. It translates to CASSVGAAYNEQFF.

V gene TRBV5-4 combines with J gene TRBJ1-2, with a weak D call TRBD1 (6 bases). Trimming stripped 3 bases from V and 4 bases from J, with 13 bases between. This CDR3 contains 14 residues. Germline loops: CDR1 SGHNT, CDR2 YYREEE (reference sequence). Written as DNA, the CDR3 is TGTGCCAGCAGCTCGGGAGGGGACATCTATGGCTACACCTTC. The encoded protein is CASSSGGDIYGYTF.

This chain connects TRBV7-3 to TRBJ2-5; D ambiguous. Per germline, CDR1 SGHTA and CDR2 FQGTGA. The germline V and J ends were trimmed by 6 bases and 3 bases, with 11 bases remaining between them. This CDR3 is 13 amino acids long. The DNA of the CDR3 is TGTGCCAGCAGGCGGACGAATGAAGAGACCCAGTACTTC. Encoded protein: CASRRTNEETQYF.

The chain is built from TRBV30 and TRBJ2-4, with 10 bases aligning to TRBD1. The V segment lost 4 bases and the J segment 8 bases; nucleotides outside the gene matches: 5. The CDR3 is 13 amino acids. In germline, CDR1 is GTSNPN, CDR2 SVGIG (reference sequence). CDR3 residues: CAWNDGTGDIQYF. The CDR3 DNA follows: TGTGCCTGGAACGATGGGACAGGGGACATTCAGTACTTC.

This chain joins TRBV19 and TRBJ2-3, with D unclear. This CDR3 comprises 13 residues. Trimming shortened V by 5 bases and J by 6 bases, and 12 bases separated the two germline ends. The germline V gene has CDR1 LNHDA and CDR2 SQIVND (reference sequence). The CDR3 DNA is TGTGCCAGTAGTTCATCGGCCGGTGATACGCAGTATTTT. Translation gives CASSSSAGDTQYF. Together with reference TRBV19 and TRBJ2-3, the CDR3 gives the full variable domain: DGGITQSPKYLFRKEGQNVTLSCEQNLNHDAMYWYRQDPGQGLRLIYYSQIVNDFQKGDIAEGYSVSREKKESFPLTVTSAQKNPTAFYLCASSSSAGDTQYFGPGTRLTVL.

V and J are TRBV23-1 and TRBJ1-1, with no clear D. TRBV23-1 is an open reading frame whose function is uncertain. V was shortened by 8 bases and J by 10 bases, with 14 bases between the two germline ends. The CDR3 consists of 11 residues. The CDR3 DNA reads TGCGCCAGCTCTAAGGCCTTTGGAGCTTTCTTT. Translation: CASSKAFGAFF.

The rearrangement joins TRBV28 to TRBJ1-4, with D possibly matching TRBD1 (6 bases). This CDR3 has 16 residues. The V and J ends lost 10 bases and 0 bases respectively, with 18 bases between them. Germline CDR1 MDHEN, CDR2 SYDVKM. CDR3 region: CATHSWGPATNEKLFF. The DNA of the CDR3 is TGTGCCACCCATTCTTGGGGGCCTGCAACTAATGAAAAACTGTTTTTT.

The chain carries TRBV5-1 and TRBJ1-1; a weak D match, TRBD1 (6 bases). V was pared by 2 bases and J by 5 bases, with 16 bases between. The CDR3 spans 15 residues. Germline values: CDR1 SGHRS, CDR2 YFSETQ. The CDR3 DNA is TGCGCCAGCAGCTTTCCTCCGGGGGGCGGGACTGAAGCTTTCTTT. Its translation is CASSFPPGGGTEAFF.

V and J are TRBV28 and TRBJ1-1; 7 bases map to TRBD1. With V trimmed by 10 bases and J by 0 bases, 5 bases remained unmatched. The CDR3 spans 13 residues. Germline assignment: CDR1 MDHEN and CDR2 SYDVKM. CDR3 nucleotides: TGTGCCATCGAAGACAGGGTGAACACTGAAGCTTTCTTT. It translates to CAIEDRVNTEAFF.

The chain couples TRBV9 to TRBJ2-3; D uncertain. The germline V gene has CDR1 SGDLS and CDR2 YYNGEE. This CDR3 comprises 15 residues. V was cut by 1 base and J by 0 bases, with 9 bases left in between. In nucleotides, the CDR3 is TGTGCCAGCAGCGTAAAGTGGGTTAGCACAGATACGCAGTATTTT. Translation: CASSVKWVSTDTQYF.

This clone was counted only a few times. This chain links TRBV20-1 with TRBJ2-7, with TRBD2 as a possible D gene (5 bases). The CDR3 has 11 amino acids. Germline lookup yields CDR1 DFQATT and CDR2 SNEGSKA (reference sequence). Trimming removed 6 bases from V and 3 bases from J, with 9 bases in between. The CDR3 bases are TGCAGTGCCCGGGGAGACTACGAGCAGTACTTC. It translates to CSARGDYEQYF.

J is TRBJ2-1 and V is TRBV11-3; maybe TRBD1 (5 bases). The germline CDR1 and CDR2 sequences are SGHNT and YENEEA. This CDR3 has 14 amino acids. V dropped 1 base and J dropped 6 bases, with 10 bases sitting between them. Here the CDR3 reads CASSLGQGSNEQFF. Written as DNA, the CDR3 is TGTGCCAGCAGCTTAGGGCAGGGAAGCAATGAGCAGTTCTTC.

CDR3 protein: CASRLQGTEAFF. In DNA, the CDR3 is TGTGCCAGTAGGCTACAGGGGACCGAAGCTTTCTTT. This chain joins TRBV19 and TRBJ1-1; 7 bases agree with TRBD1. V lost 6 bases to trimming and J lost 8 bases; unmatched junction nucleotides: 6. Germline values: CDR1 LNHDA, CDR2 SQIVND (reference sequence). This CDR3 has 12 amino acids.